This TCR beta chain was captured by sequencing in a study of blood T cell repertoires in COVID-19. In the study overall: Specimens from acute and convalescent COVID-19 originated in the United States, Italy and Spain.

Per the authors' pipeline: Reference gene primer amplification in the assay estimated nucleated cell counts. The data were produced by immunoSEQ multiplex PCR, yet TCRdb's version contains in-frame clones alone and is incomplete. V and J calls and clone size are those listed in that table; D and trimming were worked out from the DNA. This table holds 100,000 to 150,000 clones, around 89% found once. The sequence derives from a man in his fifties with acute or convalescent COVID-19. The source material was peripheral blood.

Here the CDR3 reads CATSRTGRTGELFF. CDR3 coding DNA: TGTGCCACCAGTAGGACAGGGAGGACCGGGGAGCTGTTTTTT. The chain links TRBV24-1 to TRBJ2-2; TRBD1 matches 8 bases. The germline CDR1 and CDR2 sequences are KGHDR and SFDVKD. Trimming cost V 6 bases and J 5 bases; bases outside gene matches: 4. This CDR3 is built from 14 residues.